This TCR beta chain was sequenced during a study of CD8 T cells in ankylosing spondylitis. This clonotype was observed many times. There are 14 residues in the CDR3. V was trimmed by 6 bases and J by 3 bases, leaving 15 bases between them. Germline lookup yields CDR1 MNHEY and CDR2 SVGEGT. In TCRdb, the 5' RACE reads were re-called with MiXCR into one record per CDR3 protein. The repertoire holds some 200,000 distinct CDR3 sequences, with around a quarter as singletons. V and J are TRBV6-2 or TRBV6-3 and TRBJ2-7; D unclear. Sequenced material: blood, either unsorted or a sorted T cell fraction (not recorded which). This receptor was obtained from a male donor with ankylosing spondylitis or in good health (not recorded which). CDR3 loop: CASSGSARSYEQYF. The DNA of the CDR3 is TGTGCCAGCAGCGGCAGCGCGAGAAGCTACGAGCAGTACTTC.